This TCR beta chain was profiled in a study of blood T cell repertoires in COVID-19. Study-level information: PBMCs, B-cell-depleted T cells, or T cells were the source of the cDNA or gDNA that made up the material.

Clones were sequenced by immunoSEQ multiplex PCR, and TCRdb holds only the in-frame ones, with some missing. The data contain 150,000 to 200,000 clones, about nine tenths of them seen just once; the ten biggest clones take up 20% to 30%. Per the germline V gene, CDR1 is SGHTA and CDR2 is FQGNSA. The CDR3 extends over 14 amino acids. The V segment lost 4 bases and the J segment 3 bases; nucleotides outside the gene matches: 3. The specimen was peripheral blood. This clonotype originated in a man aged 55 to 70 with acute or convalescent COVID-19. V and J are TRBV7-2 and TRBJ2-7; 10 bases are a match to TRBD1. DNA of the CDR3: TGTGCCAGCAGCTCGCGGGACAGGGGCTACGAGCAGTACTTC. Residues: CASSSRDRGYEQYF.